Sequencing of this T cell receptor (beta chain) was carried out in a study of blood T cell repertoires in COVID-19. Whole-study context: Samples came from the United States, Italy and Spain, spanning acute and convalescent COVID-19. Sources were T cells, B-cell-depleted T cells, or PBMCs; the material itself was cDNA or gDNA.

In the authors' methods: Using reference gene primer amplification, nucleated cell counts were estimated. Sequenced by immunoSEQ multiplex PCR; TCRdb stores in-frame clones only, minus some. V, J and clone size were drawn from that table, and D and trimming were deduced from the DNA. The table lists 97,000 or so clones, roughly nine tenths of them singletons. Losses at the gene ends were 3 bases for V and 8 bases for J; bases not matched to a gene: 1. CDR3 length: 12 amino acids. This clonotype was obtained from a man aged 55-75 years with acute or convalescent COVID-19. Sample: peripheral blood. The V call is TRBV12-3 or TRBV12-4, the J call TRBJ1-2; the match to TRBD1 covers 9 bases. The chain's CDR3 is CASSLGQGGYTF. The CDR3 region has the DNA TGTGCCAGCAGTTTGGGACAGGGAGGCTACACCTTC.